The 21 T cell receptor beta chains below were found in one sample sequenced in a study of blood T cell repertoires in COVID-19 (TCRdb year 2020). The library came from the immunoSEQ multiplex PCR assay. The clones in this table, taken by TCRdb from immuneACCESS, are in-frame only. Not every clone is retained; where verified, under half of the shortfall comes from an unresolved V gene, and the cause of the rest is unknown. This sample is represented by 150,000 or so clones; about nine tenths of them were singletons. The top ten clonotypes cover roughly 4% of the sample. The sample consisted of PBMCs or T cells enriched from blood (not recorded which). The receptors derive from a man in his forties or fifties who had recovered from COVID-19.

The CDR3 DNA is TGTGCCAGCAGCTTAATGTCTAGCATCTCCGCCGGGGAGCTGTTTTTT. Protein product: CASSLMSSISAGELFF. The V gene is TRBV7-3, the J gene TRBJ2-2, with TRBD2 as a possible D gene (5 bases). The CDR3 loop spans 16 amino acids. The germline gives CDR1 SGHTA, CDR2 FQGTGA. V was pared by 1 base and J by 6 bases, with 15 bases between.

This clone is a singleton in its sample. The chain joins TRBV5-4 to TRBJ2-3; 11 bases align to TRBD2. The CDR3 length is 17 residues. V trimming: 4 bases; J trimming: 2 bases; junction bases outside the gene matches: 9. CDR1 and CDR2 from the germline V gene are SGHNT and YYREEE (reference sequence). The DNA of the CDR3 is TGTGCCAGCAGCCCCAGACTAGCGGGGACCGTCACAGATACGCAGTATTTT. Protein sequence: CASSPRLAGTVTDTQYF.

V gene TRBV27 combines with J gene TRBJ1-1, with 8 bases aligning to TRBD1. The ends lost 4 bases at V and 5 bases at J; junction bases unmatched: 9. The length of the CDR3 is 15 residues. Germline CDR1 is MNHEY and CDR2 is SMNVEV (reference sequence). This chain's CDR3 is CASSSRQGRGTEAFF. CDR3 sequence (DNA): TGTGCCAGCAGTTCCCGACAGGGGAGGGGGACTGAAGCTTTCTTT.

The chain combines TRBV7-2 with TRBJ1-2; TRBD1 is a possible D gene (5 bases). Trimming stripped 5 bases from V and 4 bases from J, with 17 bases between. The CDR3 runs 15 residues. Germline CDR1 is SGHTA and CDR2 is FQGNSA. CDR3 in amino acids: CASSPRAAGGYGYTF. The CDR3 nucleotides are TGTGCCAGCAGCCCCCGGGCCGCGGGGGGCTATGGCTACACCTTC.

The CDR3, as DNA: TGTGCCAGCAGCTCGCCGACAGGTGCCAATGAAAAACTGTTTTTT. It is translated as CASSSPTGANEKLFF. This chain uses TRBV7-9 with TRBJ1-4, with D tentatively TRBD1 (6 bases). The germline CDR1 and CDR2 sequences are SEHNR and FQNEAQ (reference sequence). V was trimmed by 4 bases and J by 5 bases, leaving 14 bases between them. The CDR3 runs to 15 residues.

This chain connects TRBV9 to TRBJ2-7; 12 nucleotides match TRBD2. Germline loops: CDR1 SGDLS, CDR2 YYNGEE. J gave up 4 bases and V 3 bases, and 8 bases lay outside the gene matches. The CDR3 runs to 16 residues. CDR3 loop: CASSGRTSGKLYEQYF. The CDR3, as DNA: TGTGCCAGCAGCGGCCGGACTAGCGGGAAATTATACGAGCAGTACTTC.

V usage is TRBV5-1 and J usage is TRBJ2-1; TRBD2 agrees at 7 bases. V lost 0 bases and J lost 5; bases outside the gene matches: 8. Germline V lookup: CDR1 SGHRS, CDR2 YFSETQ. The CDR3 extends over 16 amino acids. The CDR3 reads CASSLGPSGIDNEQFF. In DNA form, the CDR3 reads TGCGCCAGCAGCTTGGGCCCTAGCGGAATCGACAATGAGCAGTTCTTC.

The CDR3 region is CASSFNLGAFGNTIYF. The CDR3 coding sequence is TGTGCCAGCAGTTTTAATCTGGGGGCATTTGGAAACACCATATATTTT. The chain joins TRBV5-4 to TRBJ1-3, with a weak D call TRBD1 (6 bases). Between the trimmed V and J ends, which lost 5 bases and 3 bases, there was a span of 18 bases. CDR1 and CDR2 (germline): SGHNT, YYREEE (reference sequence). The CDR3 runs 16 residues.

V is TRBV6-5 and J is TRBJ2-2, with D tentatively TRBD1 (6 bases). The CDR3 runs 13 residues. The V gene's germline CDR1 is MNHEY and CDR2 SVGAGI. The V end lost 8 bases, the J end lost 7 bases, and 14 bases lay between the germline ends. DNA of the CDR3: TGTGCCAGCCGCCAACAGGGAAGCGGGGAGCTGTTTTTT. Residues: CASRQQGSGELFF.

This clone was counted only a few times. This chain joins TRBV5-4 and TRBJ2-1; TRBD2 matches 8 bases. This CDR3 region has 12 residues. Germline CDR1 SGHNT, CDR2 YYREEE (reference sequence). Losses at the gene ends were 1 base for V and 13 bases for J; bases not matched to a gene: 4. This CDR3 is CASSLSGGPQFF. The DNA for the CDR3 is TGTGCCAGCAGCTTGTCGGGAGGGCCTCAGTTCTTC.

The V and J genes are TRBV19 and TRBJ1-1, with no clear D. The CDR3 is 13 amino acids. Germline V lookup: CDR1 LNHDA, CDR2 SQIVND (reference sequence). Trimming took off 3 bases at V and 1 base at J, with 6 bases between the two ends. For the CDR3, the DNA is TGTGCCAGTAGTATTCACAAGAACACTGAAGCTTTCTTT. As protein: CASSIHKNTEAFF. Drawing the rest from reference TRBV19 and TRBJ1-1, the complete variable domain is DGGITQSPKYLFRKEGQNVTLSCEQNLNHDAMYWYRQDPGQGLRLIYYSQIVNDFQKGDIAEGYSVSREKKESFPLTVTSAQKNPTAFYLCASSIHKNTEAFFGQGTRLTVV.

The CDR3 nucleotides are TGTGCCAGCTCACCACAATCGGCTAGCGGTTACCGAGATACGCAGTATTTT. Protein product: CASSPQSASGYRDTQYF. V gene TRBV18 combines with J gene TRBJ2-3; 7 bases are shared with TRBD2. Germline V gene sequence: CDR1 KGHSH, CDR2 LQKENI. Trimming cost V 1 base and J 5 bases; bases outside gene matches: 12. CDR3 length: 17 amino acids.

This chain uses TRBV7-9 with TRBJ2-1; 14 bases are shared with TRBD2. The CDR3 is made up of 18 amino acids. Trimming cost V 5 bases and J 6 bases; bases outside gene matches: 12. The V gene's germline CDR1 is SEHNR and CDR2 FQNEAQ (reference sequence). The CDR3 reads CASSRTGTSGSAANEQFF. The CDR3 region has the DNA TGTGCCAGCAGCAGAACCGGGACTAGCGGGAGTGCAGCCAATGAGCAGTTCTTC.

The rearrangement uses TRBV6-6 and TRBJ2-5, with 10 nucleotides matching TRBD2. Germline-derived CDR1 and CDR2 are MNHNY and SVGAGI (reference sequence). CDR3 length: 15 residues. The V and J ends lost 2 bases and 1 base, in that order; junction bases with no gene match: 1. CDR3: CASSYLAGVQETQYF. CDR3 nucleotides: TGTGCCAGCAGTTACCTAGCGGGGGTCCAAGAGACCCAGTACTTC.

The genes are TRBV6-2 or TRBV6-3 and TRBJ2-7, with 9 bases matching TRBD1. V was pared by 5 bases and J by 0 bases, with 5 bases of the junction left unmatched. Per the germline V gene, CDR1 is MNHEY and CDR2 is SVGEGT. The CDR3 consists of 15 residues. The CDR3 region has the DNA TGTGCCAGCAGTACCACAGGGGGCCACTCCTACGAGCAGTACGTC. Protein product: CASSTTGGHSYEQYV.

The chain has TRBV5-4 and TRBJ2-4; TRBD1 matches at 7 bases. V shed 5 bases, J shed 5 bases, and the junction held 7 bases outside the gene matches. The CDR3 has 14 amino acids. Germline values: CDR1 SGHNT, CDR2 YYREEE (reference sequence). The CDR3 region is CASSPPGQQNIQYF. As DNA, the CDR3 is TGTGCCAGCAGTCCTCCGGGACAGCAAAACATTCAGTACTTC.

The chain uses TRBV27 and TRBJ1-6, with D hard to call. Trimming pared 0 bases from V and 9 bases from J, leaving 15 bases between. Germline values: CDR1 MNHEY, CDR2 SMNVEV (reference sequence). The CDR3 loop spans 16 amino acids. The chain's CDR3 is CASSLSRRRVGSPLHF. Here the CDR3 DNA reads TGTGCCAGCAGTTTATCTAGAAGGAGGGTCGGTTCACCCCTCCACTTT.

The genes are TRBV24-1 and TRBJ2-5, with D perhaps TRBD1 (6 bases). The CDR3 totals 15 residues. Germline CDR1 reads KGHDR; CDR2 reads SFDVKD. Trimming removed 4 bases at V and 4 bases at J, with 15 bases between. CDR3 sequence: CATSDPTGNGETQYF. For the CDR3, the DNA is TGTGCCACCAGTGACCCCACAGGGAATGGAGAGACCCAGTACTTC.

This chain connects TRBV27 to TRBJ1-2; 11 bases line up with TRBD1. CDR1 is MNHEY and CDR2 is SMNVEV in the germline V gene (reference sequence). CDR3 length equals 16 residues. The V gene end was trimmed by 5 bases and the J gene end by 3 bases; junction bases not matched to a gene: 8. CDR3 loop: CASSPLGQGAHYGYTF. CDR3 nucleotides: TGTGCCAGCAGTCCCCTAGGACAGGGGGCCCACTATGGCTACACCTTC.

V usage is TRBV29-1 and J usage is TRBJ2-3; possibly TRBD1 for D (5 bases). The length of the CDR3 is 14 residues. Germline loops: CDR1 SQVTM, CDR2 ANQGSEA. With 5 bases removed from V and 1 base from J, the gap between germline ends came to 13 bases. CDR3 protein: CSVSQGGGTDTQYF. CDR3 coding DNA: TGCAGCGTTTCTCAGGGTGGGGGCACAGATACGCAGTATTTT.

The count of this clone is one. The chain recombines TRBV19 with TRBJ1-4; 9 positions agree with TRBD1. Germline V lookup: CDR1 LNHDA, CDR2 SQIVND (reference sequence). Losses at the gene ends were 6 bases for V and 6 bases for J; bases not matched to a gene: 5. CDR3 size: 14 residues. This chain's CDR3 is CASSLDRGDEKLFF. The CDR3 nucleotides read TGTGCCAGTAGCCTCGACAGGGGGGATGAAAAACTGTTTTTT.